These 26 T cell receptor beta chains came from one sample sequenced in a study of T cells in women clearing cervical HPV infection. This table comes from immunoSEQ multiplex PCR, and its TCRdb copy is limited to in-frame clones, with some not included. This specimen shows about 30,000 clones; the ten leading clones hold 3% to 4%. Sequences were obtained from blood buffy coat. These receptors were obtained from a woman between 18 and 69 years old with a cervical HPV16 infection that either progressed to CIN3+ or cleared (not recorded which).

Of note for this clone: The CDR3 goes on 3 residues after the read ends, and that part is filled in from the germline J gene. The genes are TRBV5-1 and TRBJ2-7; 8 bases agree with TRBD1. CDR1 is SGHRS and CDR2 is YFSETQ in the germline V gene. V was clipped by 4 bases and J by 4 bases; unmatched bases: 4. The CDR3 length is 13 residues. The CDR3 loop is CASSLQGAYEQYF. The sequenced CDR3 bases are TGCGCCAGCAGCCTTCAGGGGGCGTACGAG.

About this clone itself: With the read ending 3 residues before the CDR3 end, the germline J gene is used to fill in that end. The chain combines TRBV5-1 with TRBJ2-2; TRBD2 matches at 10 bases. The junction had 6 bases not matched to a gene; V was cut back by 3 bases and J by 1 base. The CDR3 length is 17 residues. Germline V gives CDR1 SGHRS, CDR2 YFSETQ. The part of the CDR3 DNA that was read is TGCGCCAGCAGCTCCCTTTCTAGCGGGAGGAACACCGGGGAG. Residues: CASSSLSSGRNTGE. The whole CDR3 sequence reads CASSSLSSGRNTGELFF.

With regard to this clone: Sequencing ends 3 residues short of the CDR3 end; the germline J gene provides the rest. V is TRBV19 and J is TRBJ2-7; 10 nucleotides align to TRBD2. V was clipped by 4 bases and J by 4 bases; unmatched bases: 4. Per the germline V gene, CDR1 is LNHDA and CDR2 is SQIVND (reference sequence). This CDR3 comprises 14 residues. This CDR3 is CASSTTSGSYEQYF. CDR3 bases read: TGTGCCAGTAGTACGACTAGCGGGTCTTACGAG.

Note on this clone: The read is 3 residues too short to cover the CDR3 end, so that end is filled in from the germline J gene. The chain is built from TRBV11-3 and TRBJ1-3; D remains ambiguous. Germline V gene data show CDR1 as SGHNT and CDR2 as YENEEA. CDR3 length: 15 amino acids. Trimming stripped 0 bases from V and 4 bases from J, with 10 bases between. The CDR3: CASSLESELGNTIYF. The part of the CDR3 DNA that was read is TGTGCCAGCAGCTTAGAATCTGAACTCGGAAACACC.

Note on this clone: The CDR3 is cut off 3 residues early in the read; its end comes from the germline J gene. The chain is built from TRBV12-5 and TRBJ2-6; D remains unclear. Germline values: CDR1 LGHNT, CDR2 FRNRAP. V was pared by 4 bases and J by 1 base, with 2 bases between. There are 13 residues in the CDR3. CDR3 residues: CASGSSGANVLTF. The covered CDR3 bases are TGTGCTAGTGGTTCGTCTGGGGCCAACGTC.

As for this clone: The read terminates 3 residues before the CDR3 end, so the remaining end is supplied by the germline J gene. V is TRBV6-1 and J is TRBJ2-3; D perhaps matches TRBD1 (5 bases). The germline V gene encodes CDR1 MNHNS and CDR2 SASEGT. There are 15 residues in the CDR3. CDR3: CASSEQGAQNQPQYF. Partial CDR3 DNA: TGTGCCAGCAGTGAACAGGGTGCACAAAATCAGCCG.

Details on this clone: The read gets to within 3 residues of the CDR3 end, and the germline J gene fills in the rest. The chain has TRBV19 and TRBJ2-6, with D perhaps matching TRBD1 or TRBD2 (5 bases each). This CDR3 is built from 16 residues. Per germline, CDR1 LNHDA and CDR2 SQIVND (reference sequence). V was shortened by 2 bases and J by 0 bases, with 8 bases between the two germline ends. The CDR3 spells CASSITRGSGANVLTF. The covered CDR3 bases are TGTGCCAGTAGTATAACGAGGGGCTCTGGGGCCAACGTC.

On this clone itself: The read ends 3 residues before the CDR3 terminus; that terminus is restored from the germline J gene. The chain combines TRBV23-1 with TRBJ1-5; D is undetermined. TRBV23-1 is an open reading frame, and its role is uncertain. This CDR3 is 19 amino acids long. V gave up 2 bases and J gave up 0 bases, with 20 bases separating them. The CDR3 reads CASSQMVRFSSNSNQPQHF. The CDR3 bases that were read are TGCGCCAGCAGTCAAATGGTTCGATTCTCCAGTAATAGCAATCAGCCC.

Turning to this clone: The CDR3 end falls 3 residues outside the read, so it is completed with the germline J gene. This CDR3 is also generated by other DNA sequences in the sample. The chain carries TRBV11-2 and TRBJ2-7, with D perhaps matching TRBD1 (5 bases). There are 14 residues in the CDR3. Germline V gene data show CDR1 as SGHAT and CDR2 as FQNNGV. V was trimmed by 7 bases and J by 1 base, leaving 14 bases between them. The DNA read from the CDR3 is TGTGCCAGCACACAGGTATTGGGTTCCTACGAG. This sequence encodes CASTQVLGSYE. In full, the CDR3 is CASTQVLGSYEQYF.

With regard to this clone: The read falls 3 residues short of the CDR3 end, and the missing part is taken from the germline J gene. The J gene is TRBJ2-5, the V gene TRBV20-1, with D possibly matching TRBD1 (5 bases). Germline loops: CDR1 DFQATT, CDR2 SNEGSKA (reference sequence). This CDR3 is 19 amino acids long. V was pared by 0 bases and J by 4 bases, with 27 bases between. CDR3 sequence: CSARDRPGLASAYLETQYF. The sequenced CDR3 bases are TGCAGTGCTAGAGATCGGCCAGGGCTCGCTTCAGCATATTTAGAGACC.

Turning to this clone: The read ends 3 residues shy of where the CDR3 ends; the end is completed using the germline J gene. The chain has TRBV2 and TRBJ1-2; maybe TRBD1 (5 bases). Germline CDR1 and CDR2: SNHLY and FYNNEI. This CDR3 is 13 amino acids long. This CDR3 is CASSEATAYDYTF. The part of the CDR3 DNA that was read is TGTGCCAGCAGTGAAGCGACAGCCTACGAC.

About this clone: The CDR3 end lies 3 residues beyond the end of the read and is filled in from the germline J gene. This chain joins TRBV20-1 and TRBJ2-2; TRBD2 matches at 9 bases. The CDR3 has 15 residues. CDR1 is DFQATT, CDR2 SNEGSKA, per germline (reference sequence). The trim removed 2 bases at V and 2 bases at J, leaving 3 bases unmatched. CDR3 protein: CSARNSGGNTGELFF. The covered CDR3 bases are TGCAGTGCTAGAAATAGCGGGGGAAACACCGGGGAG.

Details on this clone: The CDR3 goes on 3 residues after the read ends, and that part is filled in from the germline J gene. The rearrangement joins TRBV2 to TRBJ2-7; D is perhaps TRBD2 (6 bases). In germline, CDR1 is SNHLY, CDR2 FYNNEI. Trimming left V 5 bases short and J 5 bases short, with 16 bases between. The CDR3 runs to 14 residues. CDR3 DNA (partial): TGTGCCAGCAGTAGAGCGGGCTTAGGAGACGAG. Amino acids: CASSRAGLGDE. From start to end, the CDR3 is CASSRAGLGDEQYF.

The sequenced CDR3 bases are TGTGCCATCACCAGGGACACTTACTCCTACGAG. Protein sequence: CAITRDTYSYE. The complete CDR3 sequence is CAITRDTYSYEQYF. The chain uses TRBV10-3 and TRBJ2-7; D perhaps matches TRBD1 (6 bases). Read coverage stops 3 residues before the CDR3 terminus; the germline J gene supplies the remainder. The germline CDR1 and CDR2 sequences are ENHRY and SYGVKD. Trimming cost V 7 bases and J 0 bases, with 13 bases left between them. The CDR3 has 14 residues.

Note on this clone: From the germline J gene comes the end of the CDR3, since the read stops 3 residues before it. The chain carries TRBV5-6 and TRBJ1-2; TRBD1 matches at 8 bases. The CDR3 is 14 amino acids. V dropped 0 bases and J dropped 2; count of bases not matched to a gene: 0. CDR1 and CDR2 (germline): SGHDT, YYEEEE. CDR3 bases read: TGTGCCAGCAGCTTGGGGGACAGGAACTATGGC. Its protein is CASSLGDRNYG. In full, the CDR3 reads CASSLGDRNYGYTF.

CDR3 protein: CASSRDRGISPLHF. CDR3 DNA (partial): TGTGCCAGCAGCCGGGACAGGGGGATTTCACCC. This chain uses TRBV2 with TRBJ1-6, with 11 bases fitting TRBD1. The read is 3 residues too short to cover the CDR3 end, so that end is filled in from the germline J gene. CDR1 SNHLY and CDR2 FYNNEI come from the germline V gene. The CDR3 consists of 14 residues. After removal of 6 bases from V and 9 bases from J, the junction contained 4 bases not matched to a gene.

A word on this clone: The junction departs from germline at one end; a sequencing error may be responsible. CDR3 DNA (partial): TGCGCCAGCAGCCAAGATTTGGCAGGAACCTACGAG. As protein: CASSQDLAGTYE. The full CDR3 sequence reads CASSQDLAGTYEQYF. This chain uses TRBV4-2 with TRBJ2-7; D uncertain. The read ends 3 residues shy of where the CDR3 ends; the end is completed using the germline J gene. CDR3 size: 15 residues. Per germline, CDR1 LGHNA and CDR2 YNFKEQ.

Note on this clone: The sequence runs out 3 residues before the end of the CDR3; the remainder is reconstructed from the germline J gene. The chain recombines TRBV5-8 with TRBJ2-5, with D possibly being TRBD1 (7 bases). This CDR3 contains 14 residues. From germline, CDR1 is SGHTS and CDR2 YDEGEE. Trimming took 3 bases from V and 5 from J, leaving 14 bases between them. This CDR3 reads CASSYQTGRETQYF. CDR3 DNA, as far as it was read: TGTGCCAGCAGCTATCAGACAGGGAGGGAGACC.

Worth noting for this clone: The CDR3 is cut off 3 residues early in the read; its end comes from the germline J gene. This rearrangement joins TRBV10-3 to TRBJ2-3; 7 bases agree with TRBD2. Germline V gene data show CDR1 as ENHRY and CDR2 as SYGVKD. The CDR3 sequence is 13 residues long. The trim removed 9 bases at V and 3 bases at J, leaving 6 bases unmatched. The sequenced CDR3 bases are TGTGCCATGGGGACTATCGAGACAGATACG. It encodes CAMGTIETDT. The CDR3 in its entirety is CAMGTIETDTQYF.

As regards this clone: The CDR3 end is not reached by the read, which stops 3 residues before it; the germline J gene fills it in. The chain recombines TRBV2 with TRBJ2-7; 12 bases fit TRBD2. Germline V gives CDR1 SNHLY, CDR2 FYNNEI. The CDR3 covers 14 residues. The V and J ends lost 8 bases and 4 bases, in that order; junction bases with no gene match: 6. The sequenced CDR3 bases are TGTGCCAGCTGGCCTGGGACTAGCGGGTACGAG. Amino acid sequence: CASWPGTSGYE. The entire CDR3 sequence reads CASWPGTSGYEQYF.

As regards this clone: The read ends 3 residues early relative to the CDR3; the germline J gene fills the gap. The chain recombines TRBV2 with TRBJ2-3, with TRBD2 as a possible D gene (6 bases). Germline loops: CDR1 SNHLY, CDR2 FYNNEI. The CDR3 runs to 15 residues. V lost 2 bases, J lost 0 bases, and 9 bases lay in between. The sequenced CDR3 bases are TGTGCCAGCAGTGAATCGCGGGGCAGCACAGATACG. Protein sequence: CASSESRGSTDT. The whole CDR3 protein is CASSESRGSTDTQYF.

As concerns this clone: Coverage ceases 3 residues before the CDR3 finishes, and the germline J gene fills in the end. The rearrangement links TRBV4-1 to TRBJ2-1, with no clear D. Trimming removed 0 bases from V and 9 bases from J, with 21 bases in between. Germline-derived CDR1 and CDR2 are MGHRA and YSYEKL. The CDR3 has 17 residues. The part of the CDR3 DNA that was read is TGCGCCAGCAGCCAAGAGGGTGGGCGCCCTATGATTAGTGAG. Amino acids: CASSQEGGRPMISE. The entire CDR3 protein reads CASSQEGGRPMISEQFF.

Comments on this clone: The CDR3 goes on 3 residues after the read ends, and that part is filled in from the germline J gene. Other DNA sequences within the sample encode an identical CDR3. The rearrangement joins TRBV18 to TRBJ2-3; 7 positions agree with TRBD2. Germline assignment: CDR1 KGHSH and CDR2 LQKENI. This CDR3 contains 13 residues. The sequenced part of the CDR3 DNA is TGTGCCAGCTCACCAGGGAGGGGAGAGACG. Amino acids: CASSPGRGET. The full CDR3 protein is CASSPGRGETQYF.

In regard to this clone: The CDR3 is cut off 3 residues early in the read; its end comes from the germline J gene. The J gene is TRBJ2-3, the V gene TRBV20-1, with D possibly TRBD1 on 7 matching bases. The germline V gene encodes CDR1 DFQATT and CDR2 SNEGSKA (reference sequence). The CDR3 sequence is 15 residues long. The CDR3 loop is CSATRGEGLGETQYF. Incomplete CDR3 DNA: TGCAGTGCTACCAGGGGGGAAGGGCTAGGAGAGACG.

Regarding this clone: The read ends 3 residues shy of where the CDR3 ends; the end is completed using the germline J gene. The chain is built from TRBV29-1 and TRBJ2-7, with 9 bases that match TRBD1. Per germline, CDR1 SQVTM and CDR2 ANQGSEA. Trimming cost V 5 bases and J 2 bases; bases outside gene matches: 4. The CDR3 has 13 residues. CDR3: CSVRDRVTYEQYF. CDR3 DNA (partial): TGCAGCGTTCGGGACAGGGTAACCTACGAG.

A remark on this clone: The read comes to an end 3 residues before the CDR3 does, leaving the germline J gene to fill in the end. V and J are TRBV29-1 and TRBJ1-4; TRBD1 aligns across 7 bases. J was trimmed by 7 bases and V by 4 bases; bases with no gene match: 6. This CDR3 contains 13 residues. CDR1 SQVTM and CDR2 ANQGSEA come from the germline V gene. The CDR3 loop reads CSVGLQGSEKLFF. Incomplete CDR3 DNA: TGCAGCGTTGGGCTACAGGGGAGTGAAAAA.